Below, 17 T cell receptor beta chains from the same sample are listed, as sequenced in a study of cytomegalovirus exposure and HLA in healthy donors. It was with 60 Vbeta and 13 Jbeta primers that the PCR ran. Data came from immunoSEQ multiplex PCR; TCRdb stores just in-frame clones and leaves some out. The table includes 80,000 to 95,000 clones, approximately 84% detected once. Source material: PBMCs. All receptors derive from a woman between 18 and 29 years old in good health and CMV-seropositive.

V and J are TRBV7-9 and TRBJ2-3; 14 bases are shared with TRBD2. Germline V gene data show CDR1 as SEHNR and CDR2 as FQNEAQ (reference sequence). The trim removed 8 bases at V and 1 base at J, leaving 8 bases unmatched. This CDR3 has 17 amino acids. This chain's CDR3 is CASGSGGLAGGTDTQYF. In nucleotides, the CDR3 is TGTGCCAGCGGGAGTGGGGGACTAGCGGGGGGCACAGATACGCAGTATTTT.

Only a few counts were recorded for this clone. The rearrangement links TRBV7-8 to TRBJ2-7; TRBD2 agrees at 8 bases. CDR1 and CDR2 (germline): SGHVS, FQNEAQ. V lost 4 bases to trimming and J lost 3 bases; unmatched junction nucleotides: 2. The CDR3 totals 13 residues. The CDR3 coding sequence is TGTGCCAGCAGCTCCGGGACTAGCTACGAGCAGTACTTC. It translates to CASSSGTSYEQYF.

This rearrangement joins TRBV2 to TRBJ1-5; D call uncertain. CDR1 and CDR2 from the germline V gene are SNHLY and FYNNEI. V was clipped by 9 bases and J by 5 bases, with 14 bases between them. CDR3 size: 13 residues. In DNA form, the CDR3 reads TGTGCCAGTGTGGAGGGTATTGATCAGCCCCAGCATTTT. Its protein is CASVEGIDQPQHF. Based on the CDR3 plus reference TRBV2 and TRBJ1-5, the full variable domain is EPEVTQTPSHQVTQMGQEVILRCVPISNHLYFYWYRQILGQKVEFLVSFYNNEISEKSEIFDDQFSVERPDGSNFTLKIRSTKLEDSAMYFCASVEGIDQPQHFGDGTRLSIL.

The V gene is TRBV2, the J gene TRBJ2-5; 8 bases match TRBD2. The length of the CDR3 is 16 residues. Germline CDR1 reads SNHLY; CDR2 reads FYNNEI. J lost 4 bases, V lost 7 bases, and 14 bases had no gene match. This CDR3 is CASTFFTGGPRETQYF. The CDR3 bases are TGTGCCAGCACCTTCTTTACGGGAGGGCCCCGAGAGACCCAGTACTTC.

V gene TRBV9 combines with J gene TRBJ1-1, with 7 bases aligning to TRBD1. V trimming: 0 bases; J trimming: 6 bases; junction bases outside the gene matches: 5. CDR3 length: 14 amino acids. Germline V gene lookup returns CDR1 SGDLS and CDR2 YYNGEE. In DNA, the CDR3 is TGTGCCAGCAGCGTAGGGCTGACAGGGCCTGAAGCTTTCTTT. Protein product: CASSVGLTGPEAFF.

The chain is built from TRBV4-1 and TRBJ1-6, with D possibly matching TRBD1 (6 bases). The CDR3 runs to 17 residues. Germline V gives CDR1 MGHRA, CDR2 YSYEKL. The V and J ends lost 0 bases and 5 bases respectively, with 14 bases between them. The CDR3 reads CASSQEETGNNNSPLHF. In nucleotides, the CDR3 is TGCGCCAGCAGCCAAGAGGAAACAGGGAACAATAATTCACCCCTCCACTTT.

The chain uses TRBV15 and TRBJ2-1, with 10 nucleotides matching TRBD2. Germline V gene sequence: CDR1 LNHNV, CDR2 YYDKDF (reference sequence). V lost 2 bases, J lost 4 bases, and 5 bases stayed unmatched. The CDR3 runs 16 residues. The CDR3: CATSRKGTSVYNEQFF. The CDR3 region has the DNA TGTGCCACCAGCAGAAAGGGGACTAGCGTGTACAATGAGCAGTTCTTC.

J is TRBJ2-1 and V is TRBV9; TRBD2 matches at 8 bases. The CDR3 is 18 amino acids. V was pared by 3 bases and J by 4 bases, with 15 bases of the junction left unmatched. Germline CDR1 reads SGDLS; CDR2 reads YYNGEE. CDR3 protein: CASSDGLKRESPYNEQFF. The CDR3 region has the DNA TGTGCCAGCAGCGACGGACTGAAGCGGGAGTCCCCTTACAATGAGCAGTTCTTC.

CDR3 residues: CASSPWGVGVYEQYF. In nucleotides, the CDR3 is TGTGCCAGCAGCCCATGGGGGGTTGGAGTCTACGAGCAGTACTTC. The rearrangement links TRBV9 to TRBJ2-7; a possible D gene is TRBD2 (6 bases). Germline V CDR1 and CDR2: SGDLS, YYNGEE. The CDR3 spans 15 residues. Trimming pared 4 bases from V and 3 bases from J, leaving 17 bases between.

This chain connects TRBV5-1 to TRBJ2-7, with D possibly TRBD1 on 6 matching bases. Germline CDR1 and CDR2: SGHRS and YFSETQ. Trimming removed 5 bases at V and 5 bases at J, with 17 bases between. The CDR3 covers 14 residues. The CDR3 coding sequence is TGCGCCAGCAGGAAACAGGGTGCCACCGACGAGCAGTACTTC. Translation: CASRKQGATDEQYF. The full variable domain, its missing parts supplied by reference TRBV5-1 and TRBJ2-7, is KAGVTQTPRYLIKTRGQQVTLSCSPISGHRSVSWYQQTPGQGLQFLFEYFSETQRNKGNFPGRFSGRQFSNSRSEMNVSTLELGDSALYLCASRKQGATDEQYFGPGTRLTVT.

CDR3 loop: CASSTLTALESFF. As DNA, the CDR3 is TGTGCCAGTAGTACCTTGACAGCCCTTGAGTCTTTCTTT. The chain combines TRBV19 with TRBJ1-1, with D possibly TRBD1 on 5 matching bases. Germline V lookup: CDR1 LNHDA, CDR2 SQIVND (reference sequence). The V end was cut by 4 bases, the J end by 12 bases, with 18 bases between. The CDR3 is 13 amino acids.

The count of this clone is one. This sequence joins TRBV27 and TRBJ2-7; 9 nucleotides agree with TRBD2. Germline loops: CDR1 MNHEY, CDR2 SMNVEV (reference sequence). The CDR3 consists of 17 residues. Trimming took 0 bases from V and 6 from J; bases not matched to a gene: 12. The chain's CDR3 is CASSLSASGIVFGEQYF. CDR3 bases: TGTGCCAGCAGTTTATCGGCTAGCGGGATCGTTTTTGGCGAGCAGTACTTC.

This sequence joins TRBV5-1 and TRBJ2-1; possibly TRBD1 for D (5 bases). Germline CDR1 SGHRS, CDR2 YFSETQ. This CDR3 is built from 13 residues. V lost 1 base and J 9 bases, leaving 11 bases between the germline ends. CDR3 protein: CASSLWGQREQFF. For the CDR3, the DNA is TGCGCCAGCAGCTTGTGGGGCCAGCGTGAGCAGTTCTTC.

This clone has only one observation. The CDR3 nucleotides read TGTGCCAGCAGTACAAGCGGGGGGGCAGAGACCCAGTACTTC. This sequence encodes CASSTSGGAETQYF. The chain carries TRBV7-9 and TRBJ2-5; TRBD2 agrees at 10 bases. The germline gives CDR1 SEHNR, CDR2 FQNEAQ (reference sequence). The CDR3 is 14 residues long. The junction had 5 bases not matched to a gene; V was cut back by 6 bases and J by 4 bases.

V usage is TRBV27 and J usage is TRBJ2-2; D is possibly TRBD2 (6 bases). CDR1 and CDR2 (germline): MNHEY, SMNVEV (reference sequence). The CDR3 contains 14 residues. Trimming took 7 bases from V and 1 from J, leaving 10 bases between them. CDR3 bases: TGTGCCAGCACCGGGAGTGGGAACACCGGGGAGCTGTTTTTT. Protein sequence: CASTGSGNTGELFF.

This clone was counted once. The V and J genes are TRBV4-1 and TRBJ2-5; 9 bases line up with TRBD2. The CDR3 extends over 15 amino acids. J gave up 5 bases and V 0 bases, and 4 bases lay outside the gene matches. Germline V lookup: CDR1 MGHRA, CDR2 YSYEKL. The CDR3 sequence is CASSQEASGVETQYF. CDR3 bases: TGCGCCAGCAGCCAAGAGGCTAGCGGGGTTGAGACCCAGTACTTC.

The chain carries TRBV5-5 and TRBJ1-2; TRBD1 is a possible D gene (5 bases). The germline CDR1 and CDR2 sequences are SGHKS and YYEKEE (reference sequence). V gave up 0 bases and J gave up 2 bases, with 8 bases separating them. This CDR3 spans 14 amino acids. DNA for the CDR3: TGTGCCAGCAGCTTGGGACAGCCCAACTATGGCTACACCTTC. Translating gives CASSLGQPNYGYTF.